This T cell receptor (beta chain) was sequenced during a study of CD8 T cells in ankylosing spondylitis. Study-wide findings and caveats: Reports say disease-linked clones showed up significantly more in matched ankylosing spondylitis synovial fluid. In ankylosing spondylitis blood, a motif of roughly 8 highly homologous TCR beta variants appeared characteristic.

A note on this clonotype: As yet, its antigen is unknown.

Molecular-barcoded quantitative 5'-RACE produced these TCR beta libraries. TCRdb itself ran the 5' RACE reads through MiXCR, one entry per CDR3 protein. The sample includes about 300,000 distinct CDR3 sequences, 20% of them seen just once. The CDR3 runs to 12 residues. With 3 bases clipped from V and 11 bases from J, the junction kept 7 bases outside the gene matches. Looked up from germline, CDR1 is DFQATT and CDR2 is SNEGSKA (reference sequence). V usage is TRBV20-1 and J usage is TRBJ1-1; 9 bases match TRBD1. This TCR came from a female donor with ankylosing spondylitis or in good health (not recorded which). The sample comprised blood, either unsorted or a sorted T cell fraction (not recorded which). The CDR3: CSASTGGSGAFF. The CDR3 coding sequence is TGCAGTGCTAGCACAGGGGGCAGTGGGGCTTTCTTT.